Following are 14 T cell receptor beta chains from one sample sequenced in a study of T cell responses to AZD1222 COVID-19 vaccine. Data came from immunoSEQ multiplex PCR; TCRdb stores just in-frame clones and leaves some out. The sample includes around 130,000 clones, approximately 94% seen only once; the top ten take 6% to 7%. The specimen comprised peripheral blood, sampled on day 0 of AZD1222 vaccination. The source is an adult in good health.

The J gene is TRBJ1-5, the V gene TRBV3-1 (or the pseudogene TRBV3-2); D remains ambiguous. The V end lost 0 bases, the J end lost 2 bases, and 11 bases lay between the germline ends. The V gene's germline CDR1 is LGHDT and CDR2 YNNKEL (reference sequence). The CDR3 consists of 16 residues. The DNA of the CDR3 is TGTGCCAGCAGCCAAGAGTTCGGGCAGGGCAATCAGCCCCAGCATTTT. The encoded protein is CASSQEFGQGNQPQHF.

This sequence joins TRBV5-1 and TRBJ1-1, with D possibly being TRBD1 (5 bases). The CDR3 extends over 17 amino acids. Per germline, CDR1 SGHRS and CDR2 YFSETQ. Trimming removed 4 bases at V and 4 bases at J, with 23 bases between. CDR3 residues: CASSQPKRGAPITEAFF. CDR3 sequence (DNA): TGCGCCAGCAGCCAGCCGAAAAGGGGTGCACCTATCACTGAAGCTTTCTTT.

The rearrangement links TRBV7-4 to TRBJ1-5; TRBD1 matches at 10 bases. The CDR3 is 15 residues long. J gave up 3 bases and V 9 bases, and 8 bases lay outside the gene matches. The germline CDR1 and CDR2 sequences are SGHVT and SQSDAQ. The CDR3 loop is CASGPGTGDNQPQHF. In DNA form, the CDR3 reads TGTGCCAGTGGTCCCGGGACAGGGGACAATCAGCCCCAGCATTTT.

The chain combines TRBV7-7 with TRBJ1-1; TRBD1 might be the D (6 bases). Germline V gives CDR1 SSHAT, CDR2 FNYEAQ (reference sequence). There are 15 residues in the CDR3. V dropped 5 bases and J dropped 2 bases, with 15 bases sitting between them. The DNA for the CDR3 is TGTGCCAGCAGCCCGAAGGACAGTCGTAACACTGAAGCTTTCTTT. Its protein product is CASSPKDSRNTEAFF.

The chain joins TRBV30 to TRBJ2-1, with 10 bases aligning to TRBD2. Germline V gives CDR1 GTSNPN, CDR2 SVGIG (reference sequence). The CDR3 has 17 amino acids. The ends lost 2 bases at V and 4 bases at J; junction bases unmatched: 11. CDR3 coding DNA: TGTGCCTGGAGTAGCGGGAGGGCCTTCGCGAGTTACAATGAGCAGTTCTTC. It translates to CAWSSGRAFASYNEQFF.

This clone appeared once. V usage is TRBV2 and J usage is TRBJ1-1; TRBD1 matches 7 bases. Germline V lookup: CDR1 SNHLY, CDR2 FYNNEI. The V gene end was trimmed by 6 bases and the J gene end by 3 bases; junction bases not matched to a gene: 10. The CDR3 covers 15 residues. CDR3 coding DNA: TGTGCCAGCAGCGAGCCCAAGGGGGCGGACACTGAAGCTTTCTTT. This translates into CASSEPKGADTEAFF. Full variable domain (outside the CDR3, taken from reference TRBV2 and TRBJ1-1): EPEVTQTPSHQVTQMGQEVILRCVPISNHLYFYWYRQILGQKVEFLVSFYNNEISEKSEIFDDQFSVERPDGSNFTLKIRSTKLEDSAMYFCASSEPKGADTEAFFGQGTRLTVV.

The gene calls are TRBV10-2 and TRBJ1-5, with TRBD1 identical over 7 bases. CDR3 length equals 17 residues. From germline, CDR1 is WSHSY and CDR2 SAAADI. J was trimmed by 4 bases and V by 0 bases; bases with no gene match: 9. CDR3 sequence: CASSESGRQGWNQPQHF. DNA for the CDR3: TGCGCCAGCAGTGAGTCGGGGAGACAGGGTTGGAATCAGCCCCAGCATTTT.

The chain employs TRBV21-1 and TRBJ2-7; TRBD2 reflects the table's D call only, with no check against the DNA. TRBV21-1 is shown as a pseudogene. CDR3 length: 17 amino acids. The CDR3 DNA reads TGTGCCAGCAGCAAAGAGGGACTAGCGGTCCATTCCTACGAGCAGTACTTC. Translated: CASSKEGLAVHSYEQYF.

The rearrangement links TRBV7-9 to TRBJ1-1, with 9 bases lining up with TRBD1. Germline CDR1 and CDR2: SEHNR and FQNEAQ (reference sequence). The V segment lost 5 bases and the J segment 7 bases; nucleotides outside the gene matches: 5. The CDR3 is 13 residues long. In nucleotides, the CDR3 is TGTGCCAGCAGCCCATGGACAGGGGTTGAAGCTTTCTTT. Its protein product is CASSPWTGVEAFF.

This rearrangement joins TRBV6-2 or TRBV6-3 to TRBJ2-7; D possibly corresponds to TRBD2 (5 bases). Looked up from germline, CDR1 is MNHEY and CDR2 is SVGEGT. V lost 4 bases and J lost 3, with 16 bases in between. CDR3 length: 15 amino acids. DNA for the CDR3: TGTGCCAGCAGTTCCGGACGGGGTGTGGACTACGAGCAGTACTTC. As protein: CASSSGRGVDYEQYF.

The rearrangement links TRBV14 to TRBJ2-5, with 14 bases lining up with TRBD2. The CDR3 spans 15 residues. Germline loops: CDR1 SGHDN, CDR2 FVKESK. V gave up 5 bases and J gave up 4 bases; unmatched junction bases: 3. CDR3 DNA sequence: TGTGCCAGCAGCTGGGGGACTAGCGGGAGAGAGACCCAGTACTTC. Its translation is CASSWGTSGRETQYF.

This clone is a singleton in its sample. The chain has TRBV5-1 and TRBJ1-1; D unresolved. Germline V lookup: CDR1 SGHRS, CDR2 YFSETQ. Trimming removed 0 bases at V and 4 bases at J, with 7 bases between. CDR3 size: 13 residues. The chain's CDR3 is CASSLEVPTEAFF. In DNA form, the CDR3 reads TGCGCCAGCAGCTTGGAGGTTCCCACTGAAGCTTTCTTT.

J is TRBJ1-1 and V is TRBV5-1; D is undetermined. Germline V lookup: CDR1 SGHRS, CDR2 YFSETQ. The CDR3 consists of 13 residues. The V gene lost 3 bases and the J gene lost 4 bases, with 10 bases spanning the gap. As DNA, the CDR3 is TGCGCCAGCAGCTATGGGGTGGGCACTGAAGCTTTCTTT. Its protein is CASSYGVGTEAFF.

CDR3 amino acids: CASSLGHTGNYEQYF. The CDR3, as DNA: TGTGCCAGCAGCTTGGGTCATACAGGGAACTACGAGCAGTACTTC. The chain recombines TRBV7-2 with TRBJ2-7, with a weak D call TRBD1 (6 bases). Germline CDR1 reads SGHTA; CDR2 reads FQGNSA. The CDR3 totals 15 residues. Trimming left V 3 bases short and J 3 bases short, with 15 bases between.